These T cell receptor beta chains were read from a single sample in a study of OX40 agonist ivuxolimab in advanced cancers. Clones were sequenced by immunoSEQ multiplex PCR, and TCRdb holds only the in-frame ones, with some missing. The sample yields fewer than 80,000 clones, about 86% seen once. The specimen was CD4+ or CD8+ T cells sorted from blood, collected in a trial of the OX40 agonist ivuxolimab. The receptor source for this set is an adult with an advanced solid tumor such as melanoma, head and neck, liver or kidney cancer. CDR3s include the opening cysteine and the closing phenylalanine or tryptophan. Fields, in order: clone size, J gene, V gene, D gene, CDR3 protein, CDR3 DNA. D genes are given only for firm matches. A row's size may be missing; if present it is once, few, many or a size class.

NA TRBJ2-7 TRBV18 TRBD1 CASSPTGGSYEQYF TGTGCCAGCTCACCAACAGGGGGCTCCTACGAGCAGTACTTC
NA TRBJ2-3 TRBV7-9 TRBD2 CASRARASGRGGTDTQYF TGTGCCAGCAGGGCAAGGGCTAGCGGGAGAGGCGGCACAGATACGCAGTATTTT
NA TRBJ1-2 TRBV6-5 NA CASSYSAPLLDGYTF TGTGCCAGCAGTTACTCGGCCCCCCTCCTGGATGGCTACACCTTC
NA TRBJ2-7 TRBV20-1 TRBD2 CSFFGDYEYF TGCAGTTTCTTCGGGGACTATGAGTACTTC
NA TRBJ1-2 TRBV30 NA CAWSRVNYGYTF TGTGCCTGGAGTCGAGTCAACTATGGCTACACCTTC
NA TRBJ2-3 TRBV7-2 TRBD1 CASSFWTGGTSGTQYF TGTGCCAGCAGCTTCTGGACAGGGGGAACCAGCGGTACGCAGTATTTT
NA TRBJ1-2 TRBV5-1 TRBD1 CASSSDRTGNGYTF TGCGCCAGCAGCTCTGATCGGACAGGGAATGGCTACACCTTC
NA TRBJ1-1 TRBV18 NA CASSQDRQNTEAFF TGTGCCAGCTCACAAGACAGGCAGAACACTGAAGCTTTCTTT
NA TRBJ2-1 TRBV7-2 NA CASSLTPTLRVQFF TGTGCCAGCAGCTTAACCCCAACGCTCAGGGTACAGTTCTTC
few TRBJ2-5 TRBV7-7 NA CASSLGGPGRETQYF TGTGCCAGCAGCTTAGGCGGACCGGGCCGGGAGACCCAGTACTTC
once TRBJ2-3 TRBV7-8 TRBD2 CASSLASGRLMHTQYF TGTGCCAGCAGCTTAGCTAGCGGGAGGTTGATGCATACGCAGTATTTT
NA TRBJ1-1 TRBV7-2 NA CASSSLSPNEAFF TGTGCCAGCAGCTCCCTGAGTCCTAATGAAGCTTTCTTT
NA TRBJ1-4 TRBV15 TRBD1 CATRVPGQANEKLFF TGTGCCACCAGGGTTCCGGGACAGGCTAATGAAAAACTGTTTTTT
NA TRBJ2-5 TRBV4-3 NA CASSQVMGETQYF TGCGCCAGCAGCCAAGTGATGGGGGAGACCCAGTACTTC
NA TRBJ2-5 TRBV5-4 NA CASSSGFPYQETQYF TGTGCCAGCAGTTCAGGGTTCCCGTACCAAGAGACCCAGTACTTC
NA TRBJ2-5 TRBV10-2 TRBD2 CASSGVAGEETQYF TGCGCCAGCAGTGGCGTAGCGGGGGAAGAGACCCAGTACTTC
NA TRBJ2-7 TRBV25-1 NA CASSERGAAYEQYF TGTGCCAGCAGTGAGAGGGGCGCGGCCTACGAGCAGTACTTC
NA TRBJ1-2 TRBV6-6 NA CASSQRDGYGYTF TGTGCCAGCAGCCAGAGGGACGGCTATGGCTACACCTTC
NA TRBJ2-1 TRBV2 NA CASIRGYSYNEQFF TGTGCCAGCATAAGGGGCTACTCCTACAATGAGCAGTTCTTC
NA TRBJ2-3 TRBV11-2 NA CASSLSGTSTDTQYF TGTGCCAGCAGCTTGAGCGGGACAAGCACAGATACGCAGTATTTT
NA TRBJ2-7 TRBV6-5 NA CASREATWGSYEQYF TGTGCCAGCAGGGAGGCCACGTGGGGCTCCTACGAGCAGTACTTC
NA TRBJ2-7 TRBV7-9 NA CASSFSTSGEQYF TGTGCCAGCAGCTTTTCGACTAGTGGCGAGCAGTACTTC
NA TRBJ1-6 TRBV5-6 NA CASSLVALIGGGSPLHF TGTGCCAGCAGCTTGGTAGCACTCATAGGGGGTGGATCACCCCTCCACTTT
few TRBJ2-1 TRBV27 TRBD2 CASSLRGGRASYNEQFF TGTGCCAGCAGTTTAAGGGGCGGGAGGGCCTCGTACAATGAGCAGTTCTTC
NA TRBJ2-5 TRBV7-2 TRBD2 CASSLGLAEETQYF TGTGCCAGCAGCTTAGGGCTAGCGGAAGAGACCCAGTACTTC
NA TRBJ2-3 TRBV7-3 TRBD1 CASSDRGSGADTQYF TGTGCCAGCAGCGACAGGGGGTCTGGGGCAGATACGCAGTATTTT
NA TRBJ1-3 TRBV7-2 NA CASSLSGGRGNTIYF TGTGCCAGCAGCTTAAGTGGGGGTAGGGGAAACACCATATATTTT
NA TRBJ2-2 TRBV7-2 NA CASSSTSANTGELFF TGTGCCAGCAGCTCTACCAGCGCGAACACCGGGGAGCTGTTTTTT
NA TRBJ2-5 TRBV23-1 NA CASSQSWGRETQYF TGCGCCAGCAGTCAATCGTGGGGGCGGGAGACCCAGTACTTC
NA TRBJ2-3 TRBV6-4 TRBD1 CASSDRDRSTDTQYF TGTGCCAGCAGTGACCGGGACAGGAGCACAGATACGCAGTATTTT
NA TRBJ2-3 TRBV5-6 NA CASSLGRTDTQYF TGTGCCAGCAGCTTGGGGCGCACAGATACGCAGTATTTT
NA TRBJ1-4 TRBV28 TRBD1 CATLGQAATNEKLFF TGTGCCACCTTAGGACAGGCGGCAACTAATGAAAAACTGTTTTTT
NA TRBJ2-7 TRBV20-1 NA CSGGFPEQYF TGCAGTGGGGGATTCCCCGAGCAGTACTTC